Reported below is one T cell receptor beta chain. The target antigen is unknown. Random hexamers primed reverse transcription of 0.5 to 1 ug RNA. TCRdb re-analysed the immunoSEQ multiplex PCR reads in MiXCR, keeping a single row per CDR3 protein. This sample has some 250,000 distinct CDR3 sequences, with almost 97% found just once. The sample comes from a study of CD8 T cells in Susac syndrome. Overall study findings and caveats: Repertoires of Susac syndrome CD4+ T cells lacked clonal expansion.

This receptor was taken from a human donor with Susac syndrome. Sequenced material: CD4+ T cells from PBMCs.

As DNA, the CDR3 is TGTGCCAGTACCTCCTCAGGGCGCCATCAGCCCCAGCATTTT. Protein sequence: CASTSSGRHQPQHF. The gene calls are TRBV19 and TRBJ1-5, with D tentatively TRBD1 (5 bases). The V gene lost 7 bases and the J gene lost 5 bases, with 15 bases spanning the gap. The length of the CDR3 is 14 residues. Germline CDR1 reads LNHDA; CDR2 reads SQIVND (reference sequence).